Each of the 8 T cell receptor beta chains below was sequenced from the same sample in a study of Graves' ophthalmopathy and Graves' hyperthyroidism. Researchers took RNA transcripts and amplified TCR beta CDR3 regions from them. HTBI primers served in a first-round RT-PCR, which a second-round multiplex PCR followed. TCRdb analysed the multiplex PCR reads with MiXCR anew, one entry per CDR3 protein. Among almost 750,000 distinct CDR3 sequences listed, about 44% were seen once. Sequenced material: peripheral blood. Every receptor here comes from an adult man with Graves' ophthalmopathy.

V is TRBV9 and J is TRBJ1-6; the match to TRBD1 covers 9 bases. Germline loops: CDR1 SGDLS, CDR2 YYNGEE. V trimming: 4 bases; J trimming: 7 bases; junction bases outside the gene matches: 9. The CDR3 is 16 amino acids. The CDR3 here is CASSLSWTGANSPLHF. The CDR3 DNA reads as TGTGCCAGCAGCCTCTCCTGGACAGGGGCCAATTCACCCCTCCACTTT.

V usage is TRBV10-3 and J usage is TRBJ2-7; tentatively, D is TRBD1 (6 bases). The CDR3 extends over 12 amino acids. V gave up 6 bases and J gave up 5 bases, with 11 bases separating them. Germline CDR1 ENHRY, CDR2 SYGVKD. CDR3 sequence (DNA): TGTGCCATCAGCCTCAGGGGCGACGAGCAGTACTTC. Amino acid sequence: CAISLRGDEQYF.

This clonotype was recorded at least ten times. V is TRBV7-3 and J is TRBJ2-6, with D hard to call. The V and J ends lost 5 bases and 0 bases respectively, with 5 bases between them. CDR1 SGHTA and CDR2 FQGTGA come from the germline V gene. This CDR3 has 14 amino acids. The CDR3 is CASSPSSGANVLTF. The CDR3 region has the DNA TGTGCCAGCAGCCCCAGCTCTGGGGCCAACGTCCTGACTTTC.

The chain combines TRBV2 with TRBJ1-4; no clear D. Germline CDR1 and CDR2: SNHLY and FYNNEI. The CDR3 runs to 15 residues. V lost 6 bases and J lost 0, with 11 bases in between. The CDR3 region is CASSRNTATNEKLFF. The CDR3 nucleotides are TGTGCCAGCAGCCGAAACACTGCAACTAATGAAAAACTGTTTTTT.

The rearrangement joins TRBV25-1 to TRBJ2-2; no clear D. The V and J ends lost 5 bases and 6 bases respectively, with 13 bases between them. Germline loops: CDR1 MGHDK, CDR2 SYGVNS. The CDR3 contains 14 residues. In DNA, the CDR3 is TGTGCCAGCAGTTACCCCGGGCTGGCCGGGGAGCTGTTTTTT. Protein sequence: CASSYPGLAGELFF. Looking up the rest from reference TRBV25-1 and TRBJ2-2 gives the full variable domain: EADIYQTPRYLVIGTGKKITLECSQTMGHDKMYWYQQDPGMELHLIHYSYGVNSTEKGDLSSESTVSRIRTEHFPLTLESARPSHTSQYLCASSYPGLAGELFFGEGSRLTVL.

Worth noting for this clonotype: A clone one base away is much larger, so this may be a read error. The chain links TRBV9 to TRBJ2-5, with unresolved D. The V gene's germline CDR1 is SGDLS and CDR2 YYNGEE. The CDR3 sequence is 12 residues long. The chain's CDR3 is CAGSVVGETQYF. The CDR3 DNA reads TGTGCCGGCAGTGTTGTTGGGGAGACCCAGTACTTC.

This clonotype was detected a few times. The CDR3 loop reads CASSPRDSSTDTQYF. CDR3 in DNA: TGTGCCAGCAGCCCCCGGGACAGCAGCACAGATACGCAGTATTTT. The chain recombines TRBV7-9 with TRBJ2-3; 7 bases are shared with TRBD1. V shed 5 bases and J 0 bases; nucleotides not matched to a gene: 5. The CDR3 loop spans 15 amino acids. CDR1 and CDR2 from the germline V gene are SEHNR and FQNEAQ (reference sequence).

The gene calls are TRBV24-1 and TRBJ2-7; TRBD1 aligns across 8 bases. This CDR3 comprises 16 residues. Germline CDR1 and CDR2: KGHDR and SFDVKD. J lost 3 bases, V lost 4 bases, and 10 bases had no gene match. Here the CDR3 DNA reads TGTGCCACCAGTGACACCGGGACAGGTGGTAGCTACGAGCAGTACTTC. Translating it yields CATSDTGTGGSYEQYF.